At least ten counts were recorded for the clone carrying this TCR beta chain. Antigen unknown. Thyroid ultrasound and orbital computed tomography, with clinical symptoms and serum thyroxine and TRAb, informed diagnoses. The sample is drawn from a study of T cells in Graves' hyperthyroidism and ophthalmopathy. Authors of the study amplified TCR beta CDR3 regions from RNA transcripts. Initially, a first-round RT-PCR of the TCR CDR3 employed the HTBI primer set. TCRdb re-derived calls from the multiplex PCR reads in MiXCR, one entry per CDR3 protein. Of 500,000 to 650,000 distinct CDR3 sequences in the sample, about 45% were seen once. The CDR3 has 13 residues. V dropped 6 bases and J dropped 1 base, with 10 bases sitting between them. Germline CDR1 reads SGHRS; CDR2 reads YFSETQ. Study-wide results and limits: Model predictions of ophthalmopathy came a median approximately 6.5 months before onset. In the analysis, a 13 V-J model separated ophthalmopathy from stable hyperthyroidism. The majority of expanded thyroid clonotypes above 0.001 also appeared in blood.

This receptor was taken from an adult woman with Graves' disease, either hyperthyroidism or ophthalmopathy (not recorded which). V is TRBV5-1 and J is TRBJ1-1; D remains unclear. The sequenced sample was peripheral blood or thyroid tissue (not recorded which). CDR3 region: CASTQDPNTEAFF. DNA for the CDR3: TGCGCCAGCACCCAGGATCCGAACACTGAAGCTTTCTTT.